These 19 T cell receptor beta chains were sequenced from one sample in a study of CD8 T cells in ankylosing spondylitis. TCRdb re-derived calls from the 5' RACE reads in MiXCR, one entry per CDR3 protein. The top ten hold about 6% of the sample, which has 150,000 to 200,000 distinct CDR3 sequences, 30% to 35% seen once. The sample taken for sequencing was synovial fluid, either unsorted or a sorted T cell fraction (not recorded which). The receptors were gathered from a male donor with ankylosing spondylitis.

This clonotype has a count of ten or more. The chain uses TRBV20-1 and TRBJ1-1, with no clear D. The germline V and J ends were trimmed by 4 bases and 11 bases, with 17 bases remaining between them. In germline, CDR1 is DFQATT, CDR2 SNEGSKA (reference sequence). The CDR3 is 12 amino acids. CDR3 nucleotide sequence: TGCAGTGCTAAACAAACCCTCGTTGTGGCTTTCTTT. Its protein product is CSAKQTLVVAFF.

This chain links TRBV20-1 with TRBJ2-2; weak D call: TRBD1 (5 bases). The CDR3 length is 14 residues. Germline assignment: CDR1 DFQATT and CDR2 SNEGSKA (reference sequence). The germline V and J ends were trimmed by 0 bases and 1 base, with 6 bases remaining between them. Here the CDR3 reads CSARDTGNTGELFF. The CDR3 DNA sequence: TGCAGTGCTAGAGATACAGGGAACACCGGGGAGCTGTTTTTT.

This clonotype was counted at least ten times. The CDR3: CSARGPSGSQEQYF. The CDR3 DNA sequence: TGCAGTGCTAGAGGCCCTAGCGGGAGTCAGGAGCAGTACTTC. This chain connects TRBV20-1 to TRBJ2-7; 10 nucleotides line up with TRBD2. With V trimmed by 1 base and J by 7 bases, 7 bases remained unmatched. Germline CDR1 and CDR2: DFQATT and SNEGSKA (reference sequence). The CDR3 consists of 14 residues.

The chain links TRBV20-1 to TRBJ2-4; no clear D gene. This CDR3 spans 14 amino acids. In germline, CDR1 is DFQATT, CDR2 SNEGSKA (reference sequence). V lost 5 bases, J lost 1 base, and 12 bases lay in between. The chain's CDR3 is CSAYWREAKNIQYF. As DNA, the CDR3 is TGCAGTGCTTACTGGCGCGAGGCCAAAAACATTCAGTACTTC.

The chain carries TRBV10-1 and TRBJ2-3; the D is unclear. With 5 bases removed from V and 5 bases from J, the gap between germline ends came to 5 bases. This CDR3 has 11 residues. Germline CDR1 is WNHNN and CDR2 is SYGVQD (reference sequence). For the CDR3, the DNA is TGCGCCAGCAGTTCAAAAGATACGCAGTATTTT. This sequence encodes CASSSKDTQYF.

V is TRBV6-1 and J is TRBJ1-6; 7 bases map to TRBD1. The length of the CDR3 is 18 residues. V shed 2 bases, J shed 4 bases, and the junction held 11 bases outside the gene matches. Germline CDR1 and CDR2: MNHNS and SASEGT. CDR3 sequence (DNA): TGTGCCAGCAGTGAAACTATCCGGGGACAGACGTATAATTCACCCCTCCACTTT. Its protein product is CASSETIRGQTYNSPLHF.

J is TRBJ1-5 and V is TRBV4-1; the match to TRBD1 covers 9 bases. Germline assignment: CDR1 MGHRA and CDR2 YSYEKL. Trimming removed 1 base from V and 1 base from J; junction bases left unmatched: 14. The CDR3 is 20 residues long. This CDR3 reads CASSQVTGDRAFGSNQPQHF. CDR3 DNA: TGCGCCAGCAGCCAAGTCACCGGGGACAGGGCCTTCGGGAGCAATCAGCCCCAGCATTTT.

This chain uses TRBV10-3 with TRBJ1-5, with D perhaps matching TRBD1 (5 bases). The germline V and J ends were trimmed by 4 bases and 7 bases, with 8 bases remaining between them. This CDR3 is built from 12 residues. CDR1 is ENHRY, CDR2 SYGVKD, per germline. The CDR3: CAISGGGQPQHF. In nucleotides, the CDR3 is TGTGCCATCAGTGGGGGGGGACAGCCCCAGCATTTT.

This sequence joins TRBV6-5 and TRBJ2-3; D is unresolved. This CDR3 comprises 12 residues. V lost 6 bases and J lost 4, with 8 bases in between. Germline loops: CDR1 MNHEY, CDR2 SVGAGI. The CDR3 protein is CASRGRSDTQYF. CDR3 DNA: TGTGCCAGCAGGGGCAGGTCAGATACGCAGTATTTT.

This clonotype was seen repeatedly, ten times or more. This rearrangement joins TRBV6-1 to TRBJ1-1; weak D call: TRBD1 (5 bases). The V and J ends lost 5 bases and 5 bases respectively, with 15 bases between them. The CDR3 totals 14 residues. Germline V gives CDR1 MNHNS, CDR2 SASEGT. The CDR3: CASSTSGSGTEAFF. Here the CDR3 DNA reads TGTGCCAGCAGTACATCAGGGAGTGGAACTGAAGCTTTCTTT.

This chain uses TRBV29-1 with TRBJ2-3, with TRBD1 identical over 8 bases. Germline V lookup: CDR1 SQVTM, CDR2 ANQGSEA. The CDR3 covers 19 residues. The V gene end was trimmed by 1 base and the J gene end by 3 bases; junction bases not matched to a gene: 18. This CDR3 reads CSVEGIDRGVLFGTDTQYF. CDR3 DNA sequence: TGCAGCGTTGAAGGTATCGACAGGGGTGTGTTGTTTGGTACAGATACGCAGTATTTT.

This clonotype was detected once. V is TRBV21-1 and J is TRBJ1-5; the table's TRBD1 call for D was not verified on the DNA. TRBV21-1 constitutes a pseudogene. This CDR3 contains 17 residues. The CDR3 bases are TGTGCCAGCAGCAAACTTGCCGGGACAGGCGTCAATCAGCCCCAGCATTTT. Its protein is CASSKLAGTGVNQPQHF.

V usage is TRBV7-9 and J usage is TRBJ2-2, with 7 positions matching TRBD2. The CDR3 runs 17 residues. V gave up 5 bases and J gave up 1 base; unmatched junction bases: 10. Germline values: CDR1 SEHNR, CDR2 FQNEAQ (reference sequence). The CDR3 DNA reads as TGTGCCAGCAGCCAACCTATTGGGAGGGGGAACACCGGGGAGCTGTTTTTT. Protein sequence: CASSQPIGRGNTGELFF.

This chain links TRBV5-1 with TRBJ2-4, with 9 positions matching TRBD1. This CDR3 has 17 residues. The germline V gene has CDR1 SGHRS and CDR2 YFSETQ. V lost 2 bases, J lost 3 bases, and 9 bases stayed unmatched. The CDR3 reads CASSFDTGGAGKNIQYF. CDR3 DNA sequence: TGCGCCAGCAGCTTCGACACAGGGGGCGCGGGCAAAAACATTCAGTACTTC.

By its share, this clonotype is medium-sized (0.01 to 0.1%). V gene TRBV6-5 combines with J gene TRBJ1-2; TRBD1 agrees at 10 bases. This CDR3 contains 14 residues. The V segment lost 4 bases and the J segment 7 bases; nucleotides outside the gene matches: 6. Germline V gives CDR1 MNHEY, CDR2 SVGAGI. The CDR3 region has the DNA TGTGCCAGCAGTTTCGCAGGGACAGGGGTTGGCTACACCTTC. Translation gives CASSFAGTGVGYTF.

The rearrangement joins TRBV9 to TRBJ2-1, with 16 nucleotides matching TRBD2. This CDR3 region has 15 residues. Germline CDR1 is SGDLS and CDR2 is YYNGEE. J was trimmed by 8 bases and V by 3 bases; bases with no gene match: 2. Here the CDR3 DNA reads TGTGCCAGCAGCGCCGGGACTAGCGGGAGGGATGAGCAGTTCTTC. The encoded protein is CASSAGTSGRDEQFF.

The chain combines TRBV4-1 with TRBJ2-1, with D possibly TRBD1 on 7 matching bases. CDR1 and CDR2 (germline): MGHRA, YSYEKL. The CDR3 is made up of 18 amino acids. The V gene lost 1 base and the J gene lost 8 bases, with 24 bases spanning the gap. CDR3 nucleotide sequence: TGCGCCAGCAGCCAAGTGGACTGGAGGGCAGGGGGGAAGGATGAGCAGTTCTTC. Amino acid sequence: CASSQVDWRAGGKDEQFF.

The rearrangement uses TRBV27 and TRBJ1-6; D gene unclear. This CDR3 has 15 amino acids. Germline assignment: CDR1 MNHEY and CDR2 SMNVEV (reference sequence). Trimming left V 2 bases short and J 7 bases short, with 12 bases between. The CDR3 bases are TGTGCCAGCAGTTTAAGTAGGGTCGGAAATTCACCCCTCCACTTT. It translates to CASSLSRVGNSPLHF.

The rearrangement links TRBV12-3 or TRBV12-4 to TRBJ2-7; TRBD2 agrees at 13 bases. After removal of 5 bases from V and 4 bases from J, the junction contained 8 bases not matched to a gene. CDR3 length equals 16 residues. This CDR3 is CASSKKTSGGLYEQYF. The DNA of the CDR3 is TGTGCCAGCAGTAAAAAGACTAGCGGGGGGCTATACGAGCAGTACTTC.